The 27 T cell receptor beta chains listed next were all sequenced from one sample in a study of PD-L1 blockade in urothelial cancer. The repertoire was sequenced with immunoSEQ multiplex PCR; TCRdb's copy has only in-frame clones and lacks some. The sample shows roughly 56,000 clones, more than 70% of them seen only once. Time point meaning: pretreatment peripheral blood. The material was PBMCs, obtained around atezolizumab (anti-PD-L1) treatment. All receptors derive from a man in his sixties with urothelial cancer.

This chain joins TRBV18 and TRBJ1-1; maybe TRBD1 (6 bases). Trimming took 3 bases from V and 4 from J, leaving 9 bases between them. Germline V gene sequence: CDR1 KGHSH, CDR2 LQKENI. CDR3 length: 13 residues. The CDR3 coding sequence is TGTGCCAGCTCACCGGGACATCCCACTGAAGCTTTCTTT. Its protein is CASSPGHPTEAFF.

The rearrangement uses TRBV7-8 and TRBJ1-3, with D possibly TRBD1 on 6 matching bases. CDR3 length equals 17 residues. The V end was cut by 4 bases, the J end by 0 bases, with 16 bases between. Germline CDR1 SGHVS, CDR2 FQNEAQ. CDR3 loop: CASSSRTAYSSGNTIYF. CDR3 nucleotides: TGTGCCAGCAGCTCCCGGACAGCTTATTCCTCTGGAAACACCATATATTTT.

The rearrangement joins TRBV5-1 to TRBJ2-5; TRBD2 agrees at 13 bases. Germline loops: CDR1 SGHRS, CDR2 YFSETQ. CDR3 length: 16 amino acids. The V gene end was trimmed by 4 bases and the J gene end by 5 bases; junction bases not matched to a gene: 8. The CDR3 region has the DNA TGCGCCAGCAGCGTGACTAGCGGGGGGACTGCTGAGACCCAGTACTTC. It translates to CASSVTSGGTAETQYF.

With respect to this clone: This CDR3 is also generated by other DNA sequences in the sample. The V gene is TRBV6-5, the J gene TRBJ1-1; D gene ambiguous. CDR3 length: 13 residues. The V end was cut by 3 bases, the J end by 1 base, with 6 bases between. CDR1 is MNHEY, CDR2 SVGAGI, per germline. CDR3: CASSYGPNTEAFF. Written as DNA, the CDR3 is TGTGCCAGCAGTTATGGGCCGAACACTGAAGCTTTCTTT.

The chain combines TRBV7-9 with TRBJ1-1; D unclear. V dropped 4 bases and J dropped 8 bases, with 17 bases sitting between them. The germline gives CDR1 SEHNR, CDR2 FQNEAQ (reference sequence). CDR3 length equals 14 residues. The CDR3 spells CASSSNSLTTEAFF. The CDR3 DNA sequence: TGTGCCAGCAGCTCCAATTCTTTGACTACCGAAGCTTTCTTT.

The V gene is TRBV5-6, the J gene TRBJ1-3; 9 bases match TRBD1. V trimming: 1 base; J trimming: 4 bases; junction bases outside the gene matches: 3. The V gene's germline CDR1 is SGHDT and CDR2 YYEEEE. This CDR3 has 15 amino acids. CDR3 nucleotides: TGTGCCAGCAGCTTGATACAGGGGGCGGGAAACACCATATATTTT. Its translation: CASSLIQGAGNTIYF. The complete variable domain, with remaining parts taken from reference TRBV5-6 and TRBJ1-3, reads DAGVTQSPTHLIKTRGQQVTLRCSPKSGHDTVSWYQQALGQGPQFIFQYYEEEERQRGNFPDRFSGHQFPNYSSELNVNALLLGDSALYLCASSLIQGAGNTIYFGEGSWLTVV.

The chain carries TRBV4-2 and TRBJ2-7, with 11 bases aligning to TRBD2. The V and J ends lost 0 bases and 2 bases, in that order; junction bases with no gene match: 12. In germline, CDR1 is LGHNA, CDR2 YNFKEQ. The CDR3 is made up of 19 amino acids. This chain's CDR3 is CASSQDQAQGLAVTYEQYF. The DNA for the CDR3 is TGTGCCAGCAGCCAAGATCAAGCCCAGGGACTAGCGGTTACCTACGAGCAGTACTTC.

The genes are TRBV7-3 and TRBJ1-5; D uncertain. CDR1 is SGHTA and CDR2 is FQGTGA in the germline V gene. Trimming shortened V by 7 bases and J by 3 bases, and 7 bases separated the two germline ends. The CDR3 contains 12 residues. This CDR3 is CASTSFNQPQHF. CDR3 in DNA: TGTGCCAGCACCAGTTTCAATCAGCCCCAGCATTTT.

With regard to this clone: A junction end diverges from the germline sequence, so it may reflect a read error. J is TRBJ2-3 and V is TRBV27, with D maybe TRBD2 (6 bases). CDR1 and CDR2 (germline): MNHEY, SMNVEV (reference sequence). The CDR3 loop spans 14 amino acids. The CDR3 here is CATSEERATDTQYF. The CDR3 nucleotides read TGTGCCACCAGTGAGGAGCGGGCCACAGATACGCAGTATTTT.

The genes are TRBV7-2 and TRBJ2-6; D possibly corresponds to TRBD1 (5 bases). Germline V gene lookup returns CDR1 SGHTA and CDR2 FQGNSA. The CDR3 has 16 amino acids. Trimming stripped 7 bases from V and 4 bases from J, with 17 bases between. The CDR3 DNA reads TGTGCCAGCAAATACAGGCCATCCTCCGGGGCCAACGTCCTGACTTTC. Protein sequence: CASKYRPSSGANVLTF.

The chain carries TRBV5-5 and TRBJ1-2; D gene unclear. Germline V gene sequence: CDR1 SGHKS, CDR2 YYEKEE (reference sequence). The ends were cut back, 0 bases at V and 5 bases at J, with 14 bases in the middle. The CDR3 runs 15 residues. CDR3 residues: CASSLGSQLPYGYTF. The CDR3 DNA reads TGTGCCAGCAGCTTGGGCTCACAATTACCTTATGGCTACACCTTC.

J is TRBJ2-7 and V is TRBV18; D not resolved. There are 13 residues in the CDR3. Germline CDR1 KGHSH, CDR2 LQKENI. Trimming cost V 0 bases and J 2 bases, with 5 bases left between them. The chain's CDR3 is CASSPPGPYEQYF. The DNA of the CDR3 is TGTGCCAGCTCACCACCCGGTCCCTACGAGCAGTACTTC.

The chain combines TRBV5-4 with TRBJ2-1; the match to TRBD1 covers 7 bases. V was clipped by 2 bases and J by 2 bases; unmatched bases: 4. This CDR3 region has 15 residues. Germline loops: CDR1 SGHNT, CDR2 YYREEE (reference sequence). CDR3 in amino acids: CASSFPGQTYNEQFF. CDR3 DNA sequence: TGTGCCAGCAGCTTCCCGGGACAGACCTACAATGAGCAGTTCTTC. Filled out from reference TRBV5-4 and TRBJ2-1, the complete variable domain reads ETGVTQSPTHLIKTRGQQVTLRCSSQSGHNTVSWYQQALGQGPQFIFQYYREEENGRGNFPPRFSGLQFPNYSSELNVNALELDDSALYLCASSFPGQTYNEQFFGPGTRLTVL.

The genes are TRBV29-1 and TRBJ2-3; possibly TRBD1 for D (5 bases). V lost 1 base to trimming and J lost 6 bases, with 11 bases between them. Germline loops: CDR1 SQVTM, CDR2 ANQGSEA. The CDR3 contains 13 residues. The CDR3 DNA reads TGCAGCGTTGAAGGGCAGGGTCAGGATACGCAGTATTTT. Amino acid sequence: CSVEGQGQDTQYF.

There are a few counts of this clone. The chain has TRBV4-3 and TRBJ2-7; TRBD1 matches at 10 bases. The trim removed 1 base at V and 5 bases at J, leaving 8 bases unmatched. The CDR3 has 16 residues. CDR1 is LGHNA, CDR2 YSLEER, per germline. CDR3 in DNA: TGCGCCAGCAGCCAAGGGGACAGGGGCAATCTTGACGAGCAGTACTTC. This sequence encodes CASSQGDRGNLDEQYF.

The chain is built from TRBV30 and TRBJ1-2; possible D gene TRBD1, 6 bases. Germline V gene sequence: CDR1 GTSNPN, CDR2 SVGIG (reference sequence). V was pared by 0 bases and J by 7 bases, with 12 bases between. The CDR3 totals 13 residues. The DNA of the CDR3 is TGTGCCTGGAGTGTACGGGGGGCCGGTGGCTACACCTTC. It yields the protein CAWSVRGAGGYTF.

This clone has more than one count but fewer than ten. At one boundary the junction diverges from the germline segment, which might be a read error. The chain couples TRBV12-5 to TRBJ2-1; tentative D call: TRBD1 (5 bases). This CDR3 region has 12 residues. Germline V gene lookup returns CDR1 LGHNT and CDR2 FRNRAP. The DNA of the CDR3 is TGTGCTAGTGGTTTGGTAATGCAGGGCCCCCTCTTC. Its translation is CASGLVMQGPLF.

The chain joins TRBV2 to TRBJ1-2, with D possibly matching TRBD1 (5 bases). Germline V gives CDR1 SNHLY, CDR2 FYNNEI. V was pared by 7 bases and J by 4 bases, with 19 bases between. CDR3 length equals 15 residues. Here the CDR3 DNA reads TGTGCCAGCAACCGTTTGATGGGACTCTCCTATGGCTACACCTTC. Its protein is CASNRLMGLSYGYTF.

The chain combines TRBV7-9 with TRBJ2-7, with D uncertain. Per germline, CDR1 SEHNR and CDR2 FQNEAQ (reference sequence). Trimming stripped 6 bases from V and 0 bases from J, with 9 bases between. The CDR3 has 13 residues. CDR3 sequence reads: CASRSTGSYEQYF. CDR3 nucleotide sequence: TGTGCCAGCAGGTCGACGGGCTCCTACGAGCAGTACTTC.

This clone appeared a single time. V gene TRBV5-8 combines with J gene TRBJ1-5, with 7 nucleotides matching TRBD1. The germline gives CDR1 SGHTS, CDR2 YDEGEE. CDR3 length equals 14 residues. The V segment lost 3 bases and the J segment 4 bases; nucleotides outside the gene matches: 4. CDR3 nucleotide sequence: TGTGCCAGCAGCTCACCCAGGGGGAATCAGCCCCAGCATTTT. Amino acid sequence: CASSSPRGNQPQHF.

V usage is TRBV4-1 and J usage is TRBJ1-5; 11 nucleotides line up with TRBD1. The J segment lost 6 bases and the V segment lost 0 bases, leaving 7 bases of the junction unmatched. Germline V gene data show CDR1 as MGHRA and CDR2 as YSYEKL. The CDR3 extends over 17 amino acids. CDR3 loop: CASSQDLVGTGGQPQHF. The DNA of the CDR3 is TGCGCCAGCAGCCAAGATTTGGTAGGGACAGGGGGTCAGCCCCAGCATTTT.

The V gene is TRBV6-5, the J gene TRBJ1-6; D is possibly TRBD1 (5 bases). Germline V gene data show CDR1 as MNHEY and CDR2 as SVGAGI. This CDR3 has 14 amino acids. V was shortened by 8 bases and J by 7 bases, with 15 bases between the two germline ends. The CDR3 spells CASCTSGPNSPLHF. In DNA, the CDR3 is TGTGCCAGCTGTACGTCAGGGCCCAATTCACCCCTCCACTTT.

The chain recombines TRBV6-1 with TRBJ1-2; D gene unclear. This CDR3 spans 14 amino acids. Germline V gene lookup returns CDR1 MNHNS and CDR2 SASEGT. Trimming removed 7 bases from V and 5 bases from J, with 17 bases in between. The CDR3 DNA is TGTGCCAGCATTTTTGAGGCGAACCATTATGGCTACACCTTC. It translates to CASIFEANHYGYTF.

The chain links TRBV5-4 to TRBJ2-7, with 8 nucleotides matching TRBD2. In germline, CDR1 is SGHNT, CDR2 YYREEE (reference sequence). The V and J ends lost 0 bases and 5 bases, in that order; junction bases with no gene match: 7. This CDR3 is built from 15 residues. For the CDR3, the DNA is TGTGCCAGCAGCTTGGGAGCGGGAGTGGGCAACGAGCAGTACTTC. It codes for CASSLGAGVGNEQYF.

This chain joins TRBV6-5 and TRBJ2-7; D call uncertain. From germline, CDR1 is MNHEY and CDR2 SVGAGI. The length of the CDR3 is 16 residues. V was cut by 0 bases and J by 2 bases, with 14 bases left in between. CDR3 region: CASSYSRSHYPYEQYF. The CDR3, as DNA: TGTGCCAGCAGTTACTCGAGGAGTCATTACCCCTACGAGCAGTACTTC.

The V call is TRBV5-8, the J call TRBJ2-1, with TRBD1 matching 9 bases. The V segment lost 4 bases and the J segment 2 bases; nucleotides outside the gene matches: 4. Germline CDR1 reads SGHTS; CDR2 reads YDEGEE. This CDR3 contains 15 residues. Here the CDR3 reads CASSHGQGPYNEQFF. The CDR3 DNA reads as TGTGCCAGCAGCCACGGACAGGGGCCCTACAATGAGCAGTTCTTC.

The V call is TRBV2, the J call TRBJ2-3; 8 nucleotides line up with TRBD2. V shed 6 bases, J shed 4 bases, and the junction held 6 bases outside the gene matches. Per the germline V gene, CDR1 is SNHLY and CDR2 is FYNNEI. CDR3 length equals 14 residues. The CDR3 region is CASRRTSIADTQYF. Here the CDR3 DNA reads TGTGCCAGCAGAAGGACTAGCATCGCAGATACGCAGTATTTT.